Below, 10 T cell receptor beta chains from the same sample are listed, as sequenced in a study of CD8 T cells in ankylosing spondylitis. TCRdb re-analysed the 5' RACE reads in MiXCR, keeping a single row per CDR3 protein. The sample gives fewer than 25,000 distinct CDR3 sequences, 13% of which show up once; about 35% is in the top ten. The sequenced sample consisted of blood. The receptors shown here come from a male donor with ankylosing spondylitis or in good health (not recorded which).

Many counts were recorded for this clonotype. The J gene is TRBJ2-5, the V gene TRBV20-1; 12 bases are a match to TRBD2. The CDR3 covers 16 residues. Germline assignment: CDR1 DFQATT and CDR2 SNEGSKA (reference sequence). With 4 bases clipped from V and 7 bases from J, the junction kept 13 bases outside the gene matches. CDR3 sequence (DNA): TGCAGTGCTACAAGTACCCTACTAGCGGGGGGAGGGACCCAGTACTTC. Translation gives CSATSTLLAGGGTQYF.

The chain has TRBV10-3 and TRBJ2-1, with 11 bases fitting TRBD1. Germline V CDR1 and CDR2: ENHRY, SYGVKD. This CDR3 region has 14 residues. With V trimmed by 6 bases and J by 5 bases, 3 bases remained unmatched. The DNA for the CDR3 is TGTGCCATCAGAGGACAGGGGGCGGACAATGAGCAGTTCTTC. It encodes CAIRGQGADNEQFF.

This clonotype was observed at least ten times. The CDR3 sequence is CASTWGGKGMLYNEQFF. CDR3 nucleotide sequence: TGTGCCAGCACCTGGGGGGGGAAAGGGATGCTATACAATGAGCAGTTCTTC. The rearrangement links TRBV28 to TRBJ2-1; the match to TRBD2 covers 7 bases. This CDR3 comprises 17 residues. Germline CDR1 reads MDHEN; CDR2 reads SYDVKM. With V trimmed by 7 bases and J by 4 bases, 16 bases remained unmatched.

Ten or more counts support this clonotype. This chain connects TRBV12-3 or TRBV12-4 to TRBJ2-7, with a possible D match to TRBD1 (6 bases). The CDR3 loop spans 18 amino acids. Trimming pared 0 bases from V and 2 bases from J, leaving 20 bases between. The CDR3 reads CASSLAAPSRGGTYEQYF. CDR3 bases: TGTGCCAGCAGTTTAGCGGCCCCCTCCAGGGGTGGCACCTACGAGCAGTACTTC.

This clonotype has more than one count but fewer than ten. The rearrangement links TRBV20-1 to TRBJ2-3; TRBD2 might be the D (6 bases). The CDR3 is 16 amino acids. The germline gives CDR1 DFQATT, CDR2 SNEGSKA (reference sequence). V shed 7 bases and J shed 4 bases, with 24 bases lying between them. CDR3 in amino acids: CSVRRRGGGKADTQYF. The DNA of the CDR3 is TGCAGTGTCCGTCGAAGGGGCGGCGGGAAAGCAGATACGCAGTATTTT.

Only one count was recorded for this clonotype. The chain is built from TRBV20-1 and TRBJ2-2, with 10 positions matching TRBD2. CDR3 length equals 14 residues. Germline CDR1 and CDR2: DFQATT and SNEGSKA (reference sequence). V lost 6 bases to trimming and J lost 7 bases; unmatched junction nucleotides: 8. The CDR3 region has the DNA TGCAGTGCAGCTAGCGGGAGTAGAAACGGGGAGCTGTTTTTT. Residues: CSAASGSRNGELFF.

This clonotype was observed a handful of times. The V and J genes are TRBV6-2 or TRBV6-3 and TRBJ2-7, with 8 bases lining up with TRBD2. CDR3 size: 13 residues. V gave up 6 bases and J gave up 4 bases; unmatched junction bases: 5. Germline-derived CDR1 and CDR2 are MNHEY and SVGEGT. CDR3 nucleotide sequence: TGTGCCAGCAGCCTGGGACTAGGATACGAGCAGTACTTC. Its translation is CASSLGLGYEQYF.

The rearrangement joins TRBV5-4 to TRBJ1-1; D is possibly TRBD1 (6 bases). Trimming pared 2 bases from V and 0 bases from J, leaving 8 bases between. The CDR3 is made up of 14 amino acids. Germline loops: CDR1 SGHNT, CDR2 YYREEE (reference sequence). The CDR3 loop is CASSFGQLNTEAFF. CDR3 bases: TGTGCCAGCAGCTTCGGACAGCTGAACACTGAAGCTTTCTTT.

This clonotype was seen repeatedly, ten times or more. The chain joins TRBV29-1 to TRBJ1-1; D unclear. The CDR3 contains 13 residues. With 6 bases removed from V and 5 bases from J, the gap between germline ends came to 16 bases. In germline, CDR1 is SQVTM, CDR2 ANQGSEA. The CDR3 here is CSVRKSGGTEAFF. The CDR3, as DNA: TGCAGCGTCCGAAAATCTGGAGGGACTGAAGCTTTCTTT.

The sample holds many counts of this clonotype. The chain is built from TRBV7-9 and TRBJ2-3; 8 nucleotides match TRBD2. Germline CDR1 and CDR2: SEHNR and FQNEAQ (reference sequence). Trimming removed 3 bases from V and 2 bases from J; junction bases left unmatched: 13. This CDR3 comprises 18 residues. CDR3 protein: CASSFGTSQGSNTDTQYF. The CDR3 region has the DNA TGTGCCAGCAGCTTTGGGACTAGTCAAGGGTCCAACACAGATACGCAGTATTTT.